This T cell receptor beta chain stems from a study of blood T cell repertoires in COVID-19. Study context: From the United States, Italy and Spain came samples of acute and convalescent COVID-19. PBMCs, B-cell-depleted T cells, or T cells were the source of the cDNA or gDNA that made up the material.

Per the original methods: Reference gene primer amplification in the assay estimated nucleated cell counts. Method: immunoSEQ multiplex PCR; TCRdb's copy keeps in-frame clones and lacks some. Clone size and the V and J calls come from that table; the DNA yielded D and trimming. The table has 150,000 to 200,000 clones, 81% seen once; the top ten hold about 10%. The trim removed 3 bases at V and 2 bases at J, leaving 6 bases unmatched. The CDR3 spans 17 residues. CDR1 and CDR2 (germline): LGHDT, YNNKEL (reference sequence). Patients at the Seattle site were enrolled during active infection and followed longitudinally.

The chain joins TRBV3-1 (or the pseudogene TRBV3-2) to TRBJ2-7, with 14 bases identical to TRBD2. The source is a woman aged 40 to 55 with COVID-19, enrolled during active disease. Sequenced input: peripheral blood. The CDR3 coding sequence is TGTGCCAGCAGCCAGGGGGGGGGACTAGCGGGAGCCTACGAGCAGTACTTC. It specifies CASSQGGGLAGAYEQYF.